Given below is one TCR beta chain in context. Its antigen is still unknown. This sample is drawn from a study of cytomegalovirus exposure and HLA in healthy donors. CDR3 length: 13 amino acids. Trimming left V 6 bases short and J 3 bases short, with 12 bases between. Germline-derived CDR1 and CDR2 are SNHLY and FYNNEI. This PCR relied on a set of 60 Vbeta primers and 13 Jbeta primers. Clones were sequenced by immunoSEQ multiplex PCR, and TCRdb holds only the in-frame ones, with some missing. This table has over 200,000 clones, approximately 82% appearing once. Findings and caveats of the study: It was around 160 TCR beta chains that were listed as cytomegalovirus-associated.

The clonotype comes from a woman aged 40 to 55 in good health and CMV-seronegative. Sequencing used PBMCs. The chain links TRBV2 to TRBJ2-7; the D gene is possibly TRBD1 (5 bases). The CDR3 region is CASSTAQGYEQYF. As DNA, the CDR3 is TGTGCCAGCAGCACAGCTCAGGGCTACGAGCAGTACTTC.